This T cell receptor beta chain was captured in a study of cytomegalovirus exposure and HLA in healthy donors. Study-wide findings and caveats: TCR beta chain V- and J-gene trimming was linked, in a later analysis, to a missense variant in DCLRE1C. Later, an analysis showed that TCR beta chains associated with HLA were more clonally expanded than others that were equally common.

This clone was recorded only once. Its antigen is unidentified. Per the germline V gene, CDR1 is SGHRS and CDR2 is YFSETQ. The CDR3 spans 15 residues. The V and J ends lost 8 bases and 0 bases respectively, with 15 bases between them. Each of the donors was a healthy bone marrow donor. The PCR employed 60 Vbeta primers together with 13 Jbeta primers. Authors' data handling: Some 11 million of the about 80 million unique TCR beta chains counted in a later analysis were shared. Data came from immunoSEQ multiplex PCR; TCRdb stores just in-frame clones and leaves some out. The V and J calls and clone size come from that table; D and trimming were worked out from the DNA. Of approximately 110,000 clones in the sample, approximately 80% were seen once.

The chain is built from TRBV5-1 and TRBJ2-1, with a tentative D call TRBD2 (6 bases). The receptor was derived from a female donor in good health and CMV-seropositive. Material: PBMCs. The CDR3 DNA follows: TGCGCCAGTAGCACCGCGGGGACCTCCTACAATGAGCAGTTCTTC. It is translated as CASSTAGTSYNEQFF.